Listed below are T cell receptor beta chains from one sample, sequenced in a study of cytomegalovirus exposure and HLA in healthy donors. Assay: immunoSEQ multiplex PCR; the TCRdb copy retains only in-frame clones and omits some. The sample has about 200,000 clones, approximately 11% seen once. What was sequenced was PBMCs. All receptors come from a man aged 45-65 years in good health and CMV-seropositive. The CDR3 runs from the conserved cysteine through the conserved F or W. D genes are given only for firm matches. Size is stated for part of the rows, as once, few or many counts, or as a class when the clone is expanded.

J | size | V | D | DNA | CDR3
TRBJ2-3 | - | TRBV28 | - | TGTGCCAGCACCCCGGGACTTCTCACAGATACGCAGTATTTT | CASTPGLLTDTQYF
TRBJ2-2 | few | TRBV6-5 | - | TGTGCCAGCAGCCGAAGTCAGGGCGGGCTGTTTTTT | CASSRSQGGLFF
TRBJ2-7 | few | TRBV7-2 | - | TGTGCCAGCAGCTTATTGACAGACGAGCAGTACTTC | CASSLLTDEQYF
TRBJ2-7 | few | TRBV5-1 | - | TGCGCCAGCAGCTTGGTAGGTCAGGGGTTCTCCTACGAGCAGTACTTC | CASSLVGQGFSYEQYF
TRBJ1-1 | - | TRBV9 | - | TGTGCCAGCAGCCCCCAAATCGGGGGAGGTTTAACTGAAGCTTTCTTT | CASSPQIGGGLTEAFF
TRBJ2-2 | - | TRBV5-4 | TRBD1 | TGTGCCAGCAGCGGGGGGACAGGGATGGGGCCGAACACCGGGGAGCTGTTTTTT | CASSGGTGMGPNTGELFF
TRBJ1-6 | - | TRBV19 | - | TGTGCCAGTAGTATTACAGCGCGGGATAATTCACCCCTCCACTTT | CASSITARDNSPLHF
TRBJ2-5 | few | TRBV21-1 | - | TGTGCCAGCAGCGACCCAAGGGGGTTTAGGGGGGGTCACAAAGAGACCCAGTACTTC | CASSDPRGFRGGHKETQYF
TRBJ1-1 | - | TRBV19 | TRBD1 | TGTGCCAGTAGCACAGGGGGTCTGAGAGCTGAAGCTTTCTTT | CASSTGGLRAEAFF
TRBJ1-1 | few | TRBV18 | - | TGTGCCAGCTCACCCTCGACAGGAGGTAACACTGAAGCTTTCTTC | CASSPSTGGNTEAFF
TRBJ2-7 | - | TRBV6-1 | - | TGTGCCAGCAGTGAAGCGGGCAGTTACCTCTTACCCGAGCAGTACTTC | CASSEAGSYLLPEQYF
TRBJ1-6 | - | TRBV6-4 | TRBD1 | TGTGCCAGCAGCGTGGGACAGAGGAATTCACCCCTCCACTTT | CASSVGQRNSPLHF
TRBJ2-2 | - | TRBV18 | - | TGTGCCAGCTCACCCTTGAGCACCGGGGAGCTGTTTTTT | CASSPLSTGELFF
TRBJ2-5 | few | TRBV2 | TRBD2 | TGTGCCGGTAGCGGGGGACTCCCGGAGACCCAGTACTTC | CAGSGGLPETQYF
TRBJ2-3 | - | TRBV4-3 | TRBD1 | TGCGCCAGCAGCGCCGGACAGGGGTTAAATACGCAGTATTTT | CASSAGQGLNTQYF
TRBJ1-1 | - | TRBV7-9 | - | TGTGCCAGCAGCCTACTTCCAGGGGCGAGGACTGAAGCTTTCTTC | CASSLLPGARTEAFF
TRBJ1-5 | - | TRBV4-2 | - | TGTGCCAGCAGCCAGGGAGGGGGGGGAGAGCAGCCCCAGCATTTT | CASSQGGGGEQPQHF
TRBJ1-1 | - | TRBV19 | - | TGTGCCAGTAGTACCGGGAACGCTGGACTTTACACTGAAGCTTTCTTT | CASSTGNAGLYTEAFF
TRBJ1-2 | - | TRBV27 | - | TGTGCCAGCGCGTCGACAGTTGGCTGGGGCTACACCTTC | CASASTVGWGYTF
TRBJ1-6 | - | TRBV5-1 | TRBD1 | TGCGCCAGCAGTTGGGGACAGGGAACAAATTCACCCCTCCACTTT | CASSWGQGTNSPLHF
TRBJ2-3 | few | TRBV12-2 | - | TGTGCAAGTCGCTTAGTGGCCGTATCTAGCACAGATACGCAGTATTTT | CASRLVAVSSTDTQYF
TRBJ1-5 | - | TRBV7-8 | - | TGTGCCAGCAGCTTATCTTCAGGGAGGGGTCAGCCCCAGCATTTT | CASSLSSGRGQPQHF
TRBJ2-1 | - | TRBV27 | TRBD1 | TGTGCCACCGGACAGGGGGCCTCAAGTGAGCAGTTCTTC | CATGQGASSEQFF